This T cell receptor beta chain was identified in a study of cytomegalovirus exposure and HLA in healthy donors. For the study at large: Both the 120 validation repertoires and the approximately 620 first-cohort repertoires used the same platform, as reported by a later analysis. The study, taken as a whole, reports: Confirmation in vitro established that a few CMV-associated chains were specific for CMV antigens.

A remark on this clone: Its target is unknown.

The assay was immunoSEQ multiplex PCR, and TCRdb's table has in-frame clones only and misses some. The data show 120,000 or so clones, 85% to 90% seen once. The CDR3 is 13 residues long. With 5 bases removed from V and 3 bases from J, the gap between germline ends came to 8 bases. Germline V CDR1 and CDR2: SGHNT, YYREEE (reference sequence). The donors belonged to the 120-subject validation cohort, separate from the 666-subject first cohort. This sequence was found in a woman aged 30 to 39 in good health and CMV-seropositive. The sample was PBMCs. This chain connects TRBV5-4 to TRBJ2-2; D call uncertain. The CDR3 loop reads CASRETDTGELFF. The CDR3 nucleotides read TGTGCCAGCAGGGAGACTGACACCGGGGAGCTGTTTTTT.